This T cell receptor (beta chain) was recorded in a study of lymphopenia after photon versus proton radiotherapy. The data were produced by immunoSEQ multiplex PCR, yet TCRdb's version contains in-frame clones alone and is incomplete. The sample lists tens of thousands of clones; approximately 83% were seen once. The length of the CDR3 is 15 residues. Germline values: CDR1 WSHSY, CDR2 SAAADI. Trimming shortened V by 2 bases and J by 6 bases, and 17 bases separated the two germline ends. Sample: peripheral blood, taken from a patient treated with photon-based radiotherapy. The TCR was taken from a man in his forties with gastric cancer. J is TRBJ2-7 and V is TRBV10-2; tentative D call: TRBD2 (6 bases). The CDR3 here is CASSEPQAGRTEQYF. In nucleotides, the CDR3 is TGCGCCAGCAGTGAGCCCCAGGCAGGGAGGACCGAGCAGTACTTC.